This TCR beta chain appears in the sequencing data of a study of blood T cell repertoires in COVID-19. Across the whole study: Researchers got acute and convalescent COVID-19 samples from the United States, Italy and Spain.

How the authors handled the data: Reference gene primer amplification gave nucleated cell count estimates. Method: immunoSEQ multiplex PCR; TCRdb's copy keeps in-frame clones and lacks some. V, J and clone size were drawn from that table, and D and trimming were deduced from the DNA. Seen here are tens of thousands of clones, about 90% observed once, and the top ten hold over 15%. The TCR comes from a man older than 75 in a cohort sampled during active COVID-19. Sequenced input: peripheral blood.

In nucleotides, the CDR3 is TGTGCCAGCTCACTCCAAGCGGGGGCTACTAGCACAGATACGCAGTATTTT. Protein: CASSLQAGATSTDTQYF. The chain carries TRBV18 and TRBJ2-3, with TRBD2 matching 8 bases. The CDR3 covers 17 residues. CDR1 is KGHSH, CDR2 LQKENI, per germline. With 4 bases clipped from V and 0 bases from J, the junction kept 9 bases outside the gene matches. The whole variable domain, filled in from reference TRBV18 and TRBJ2-3, reads NAGVMQNPRHLVRRRGQEARLRCSPMKGHSHVYWYRQLPEEGLKFMVYLQKENIIDESGMPKERFSAEFPKEGPSILRIQQVVRGDSAAYFCASSLQAGATSTDTQYFGPGTRLTVL.